Listed below are T cell receptor beta chains from one sample, sequenced in a study of OX40 agonist ivuxolimab in advanced cancers. Only in-frame clones appear in the TCRdb table, and some are missing; sequencing was by immunoSEQ multiplex PCR. The sample records nearly 70,000 clones, roughly 83% being singletons. The starting material was CD4+ or CD8+ T cells sorted from blood, obtained in a trial of the OX40 agonist ivuxolimab. Source of these receptors: an adult with an advanced solid tumor such as melanoma, head and neck, liver or kidney cancer. Each CDR3 is given with its conserved first and last residue. Each record gives: J gene, V gene, D gene, clone size, CDR3 protein, CDR3 DNA. A D gene is named only where the DNA matches it firmly. Clone size is not always given. Where it is, it says once, few, many or a class for expanded clones.

j_gene: TRBJ2-5; v_gene: TRBV6-5; d_gene: .; abundance: .; CDR3aa: CASSYSRDQETQYF; CDR3nt: TGTGCCAGCAGTTACTCTCGTGACCAAGAGACCCAGTACTTC
j_gene: TRBJ2-2; v_gene: TRBV27; d_gene: .; abundance: few; CDR3aa: CASSRQSELFF; CDR3nt: TGTGCCAGCAGCCGACAGTCGGAGCTGTTTTTT
j_gene: TRBJ1-1; v_gene: TRBV10-3; d_gene: .; abundance: few; CDR3aa: CAISEGQNLNTEAFF; CDR3nt: TGTGCCATCAGTGAGGGACAGAACTTGAACACTGAAGCTTTCTTT
j_gene: TRBJ2-5; v_gene: TRBV19; d_gene: .; abundance: .; CDR3aa: CASSRVTGGAETQYF; CDR3nt: TGTGCCAGTAGTCGGGTGACAGGAGGGGCGGAGACCCAGTACTTC
j_gene: TRBJ1-2; v_gene: TRBV5-5; d_gene: TRBD1; abundance: .; CDR3aa: CASSSGQGKYHGYTF; CDR3nt: TGTGCCAGCAGCTCGGGACAGGGAAAATACCATGGCTACACCTTC
j_gene: TRBJ1-3; v_gene: TRBV6-1; d_gene: .; abundance: .; CDR3aa: CASSEGRPGKNTIYF; CDR3nt: TGTGCCAGCAGTGAGGGGAGGCCAGGGAAAAACACCATATATTTT
j_gene: TRBJ2-2; v_gene: TRBV5-1; d_gene: .; abundance: .; CDR3aa: CASSLVAGANTGELFF; CDR3nt: TGCGCCAGCAGCTTGGTGGCGGGGGCCAACACCGGGGAGCTGTTTTTT
j_gene: TRBJ1-4; v_gene: TRBV5-1; d_gene: .; abundance: once; CDR3aa: CASSSDAREKLFF; CDR3nt: TGCGCCAGCAGCTCGGACGCGAGGGAAAAACTGTTTTTT
j_gene: TRBJ2-7; v_gene: TRBV6-6; d_gene: .; abundance: .; CDR3aa: CASSLSPRAPSYEQYF; CDR3nt: TGTGCCAGCAGTTTGTCCCCCAGGGCGCCATCCTACGAGCAGTACTTC
j_gene: TRBJ2-1; v_gene: TRBV25-1; d_gene: .; abundance: .; CDR3aa: CASSTVRSLGHNEQFF; CDR3nt: TGTGCCAGCAGTACTGTTCGGTCCCTTGGGCACAATGAGCAGTTCTTC
j_gene: TRBJ1-1; v_gene: TRBV10-1; d_gene: .; abundance: .; CDR3aa: CASSRQRESAEAFF; CDR3nt: TGCGCCAGCAGTCGGCAGAGGGAGTCGGCTGAAGCTTTCTTT
j_gene: TRBJ1-5; v_gene: TRBV6-1; d_gene: .; abundance: .; CDR3aa: CASSEGGPSNQPQHF; CDR3nt: TGTGCCAGCAGTGAGGGAGGGCCCAGCAATCAGCCCCAGCATTTT
j_gene: TRBJ1-5; v_gene: TRBV6-1; d_gene: .; abundance: few; CDR3aa: CASYPGNNQPQHF; CDR3nt: TGTGCCAGCTATCCAGGGAACAATCAGCCCCAGCATTTT
j_gene: TRBJ2-3; v_gene: TRBV2; d_gene: .; abundance: .; CDR3aa: CASRLKTGNEADTQYF; CDR3nt: TGTGCCAGCAGACTAAAAACAGGGAATGAAGCAGATACGCAGTATTTT
j_gene: TRBJ1-5; v_gene: TRBV2; d_gene: TRBD1; abundance: once; CDR3aa: CASSGQGIGNQPQHF; CDR3nt: TGTGCCAGCAGTGGACAGGGAATAGGCAATCAGCCCCAGCATTTT
j_gene: TRBJ2-7; v_gene: TRBV27; d_gene: .; abundance: few; CDR3aa: CASLLSGRATYEQYF; CDR3nt: TGTGCCAGCCTGTTGTCGGGACGGGCAACCTACGAGCAGTACTTC
j_gene: TRBJ2-2; v_gene: TRBV28; d_gene: .; abundance: .; CDR3aa: CASSLGDVRTGELFF; CDR3nt: TGTGCCAGCAGTTTAGGGGACGTCCGGACCGGGGAGCTGTTTTTT
j_gene: TRBJ1-4; v_gene: TRBV6-6; d_gene: .; abundance: .; CDR3aa: CASSYPGGGNEKLFF; CDR3nt: TGTGCCAGCAGTTACCCCGGAGGAGGAAATGAAAAACTGTTTTTT
j_gene: TRBJ1-5; v_gene: TRBV7-9; d_gene: .; abundance: .; CDR3aa: CASSLAGDSNQPQHF; CDR3nt: TGTGCCAGCAGCTTAGCCGGGGATAGCAATCAGCCCCAGCATTTT
j_gene: TRBJ2-2; v_gene: TRBV7-6; d_gene: .; abundance: .; CDR3aa: CASSLAGTTTGELFF; CDR3nt: TGTGCCAGCAGCTTAGCCGGGACAACCACCGGGGAGCTGTTTTTT
j_gene: TRBJ2-2; v_gene: TRBV19; d_gene: TRBD1; abundance: .; CDR3aa: CATPGQGLAGELFF; CDR3nt: TGTGCCACCCCGGGACAGGGGTTGGCCGGGGAGCTGTTTTTT
j_gene: TRBJ1-4; v_gene: TRBV11-2; d_gene: TRBD1; abundance: .; CDR3aa: CASSPGTVNEKLFF; CDR3nt: TGTGCCAGCAGCCCCGGGACAGTTAATGAAAAACTGTTTTTT